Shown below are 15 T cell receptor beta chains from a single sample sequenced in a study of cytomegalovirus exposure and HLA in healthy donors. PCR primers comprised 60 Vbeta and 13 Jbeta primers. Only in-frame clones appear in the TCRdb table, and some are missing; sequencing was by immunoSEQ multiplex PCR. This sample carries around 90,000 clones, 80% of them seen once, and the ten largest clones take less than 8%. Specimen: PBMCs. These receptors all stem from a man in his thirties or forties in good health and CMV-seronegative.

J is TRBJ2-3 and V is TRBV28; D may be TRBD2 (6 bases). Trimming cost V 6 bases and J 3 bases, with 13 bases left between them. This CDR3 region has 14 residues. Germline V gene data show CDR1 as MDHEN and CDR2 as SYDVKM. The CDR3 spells CASSPGDSTDTQYF. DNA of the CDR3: TGTGCCAGCAGCCCGGGGGATTCAACAGATACGCAGTATTTT.

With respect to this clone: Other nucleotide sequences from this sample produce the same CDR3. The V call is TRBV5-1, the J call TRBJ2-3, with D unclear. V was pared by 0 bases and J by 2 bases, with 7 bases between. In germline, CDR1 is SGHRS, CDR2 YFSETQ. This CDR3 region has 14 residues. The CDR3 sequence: CASSLAGNTDTQYF. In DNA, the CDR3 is TGCGCCAGCAGCTTGGCAGGAAACACAGATACGCAGTATTTT.

CDR3 sequence (DNA): TGTGCCAGTAGTCCCCTGGGGGGGCCCCAGCATTTT. Encoded protein: CASSPLGGPQHF. This chain connects TRBV19 to TRBJ1-5; TRBD1 might be the D (5 bases). Trimming shortened V by 5 bases and J by 9 bases, and 11 bases separated the two germline ends. The V gene's germline CDR1 is LNHDA and CDR2 SQIVND (reference sequence). This CDR3 has 12 residues.

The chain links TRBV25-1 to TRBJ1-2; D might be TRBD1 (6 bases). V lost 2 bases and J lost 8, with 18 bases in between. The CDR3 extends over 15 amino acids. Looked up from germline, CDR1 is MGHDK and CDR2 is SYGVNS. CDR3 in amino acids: CASSESELAGEGYTF. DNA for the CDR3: TGTGCCAGCAGTGAAAGTGAACTGGCAGGGGAAGGCTACACCTTC.

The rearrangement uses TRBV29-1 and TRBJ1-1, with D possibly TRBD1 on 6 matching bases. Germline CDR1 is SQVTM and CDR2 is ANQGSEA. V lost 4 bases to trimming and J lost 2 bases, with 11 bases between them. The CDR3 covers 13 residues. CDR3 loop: CSVVGTPNTEAFF. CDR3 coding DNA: TGCAGCGTTGTTGGGACACCAAACACTGAAGCTTTCTTT.

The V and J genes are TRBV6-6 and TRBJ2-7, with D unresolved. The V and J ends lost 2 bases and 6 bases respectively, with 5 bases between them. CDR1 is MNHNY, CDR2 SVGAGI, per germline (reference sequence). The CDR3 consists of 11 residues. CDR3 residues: CASSYGPEQYF. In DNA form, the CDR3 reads TGTGCCAGCAGTTACGGCCCCGAGCAGTACTTC.

In nucleotides, the CDR3 is TGTGCCAGCAGTTTTACCGGGACAGGGTCAGCAAAACTGTTTTTT. Translating gives CASSFTGTGSAKLFF. V gene TRBV27 combines with J gene TRBJ1-4; TRBD1 matches 9 bases. The trim removed 3 bases at V and 10 bases at J, leaving 9 bases unmatched. Germline CDR1 is MNHEY and CDR2 is SMNVEV (reference sequence). The CDR3 runs 15 residues.

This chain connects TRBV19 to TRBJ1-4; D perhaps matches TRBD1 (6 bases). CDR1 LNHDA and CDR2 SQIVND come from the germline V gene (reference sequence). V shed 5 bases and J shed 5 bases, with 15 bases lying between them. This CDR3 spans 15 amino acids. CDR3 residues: CASSPLGADNEKLFF. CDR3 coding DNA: TGTGCCAGTAGTCCTCTGGGGGCCGACAATGAAAAACTGTTTTTT.

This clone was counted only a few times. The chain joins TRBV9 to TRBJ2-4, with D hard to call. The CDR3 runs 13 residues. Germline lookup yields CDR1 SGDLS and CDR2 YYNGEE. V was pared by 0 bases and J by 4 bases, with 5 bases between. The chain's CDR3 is CASSVGQKNIQYF. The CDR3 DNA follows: TGTGCCAGCAGCGTAGGGCAAAAAAACATTCAGTACTTC.

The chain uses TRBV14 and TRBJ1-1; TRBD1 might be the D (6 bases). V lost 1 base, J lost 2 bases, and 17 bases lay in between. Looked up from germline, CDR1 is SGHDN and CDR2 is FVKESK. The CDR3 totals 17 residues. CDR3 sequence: CASSQVVNRVGNTEAFF. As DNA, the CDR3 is TGTGCCAGCAGCCAAGTCGTCAACAGGGTGGGCAACACTGAAGCTTTCTTT.

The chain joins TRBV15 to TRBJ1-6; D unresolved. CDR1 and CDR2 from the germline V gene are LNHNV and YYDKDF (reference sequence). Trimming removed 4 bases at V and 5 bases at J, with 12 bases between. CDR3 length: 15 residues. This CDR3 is CATSTQGLHNSPLHF. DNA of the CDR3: TGTGCCACCAGCACTCAAGGACTCCATAATTCACCCCTCCACTTT.

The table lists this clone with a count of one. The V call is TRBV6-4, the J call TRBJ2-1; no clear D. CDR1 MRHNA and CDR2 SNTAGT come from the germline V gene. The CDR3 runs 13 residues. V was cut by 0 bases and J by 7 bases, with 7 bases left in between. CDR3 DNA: TGTGCCAGCAGTGACTCAGAGGTGAATGAGCAGTTCTTC. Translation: CASSDSEVNEQFF.

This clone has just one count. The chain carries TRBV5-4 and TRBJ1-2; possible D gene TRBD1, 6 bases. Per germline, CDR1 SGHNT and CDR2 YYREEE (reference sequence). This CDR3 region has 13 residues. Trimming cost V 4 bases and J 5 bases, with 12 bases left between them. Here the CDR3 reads CASSAEQGYGYTF. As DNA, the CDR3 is TGTGCCAGCAGCGCTGAACAGGGTTATGGCTACACCTTC. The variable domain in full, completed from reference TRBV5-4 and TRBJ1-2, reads ETGVTQSPTHLIKTRGQQVTLRCSSQSGHNTVSWYQQALGQGPQFIFQYYREEENGRGNFPPRFSGLQFPNYSSELNVNALELDDSALYLCASSAEQGYGYTFGSGTRLTVV.

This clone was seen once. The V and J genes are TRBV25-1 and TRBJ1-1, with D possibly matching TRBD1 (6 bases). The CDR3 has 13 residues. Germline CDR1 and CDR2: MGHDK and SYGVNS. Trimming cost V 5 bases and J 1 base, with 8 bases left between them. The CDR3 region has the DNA TGTGCCAGCAGTACGGGACAGAACACTGAAGCTTTCTTT. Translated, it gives CASSTGQNTEAFF. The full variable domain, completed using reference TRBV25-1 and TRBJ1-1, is EADIYQTPRYLVIGTGKKITLECSQTMGHDKMYWYQQDPGMELHLIHYSYGVNSTEKGDLSSESTVSRIRTEHFPLTLESARPSHTSQYLCASSTGQNTEAFFGQGTRLTVV.

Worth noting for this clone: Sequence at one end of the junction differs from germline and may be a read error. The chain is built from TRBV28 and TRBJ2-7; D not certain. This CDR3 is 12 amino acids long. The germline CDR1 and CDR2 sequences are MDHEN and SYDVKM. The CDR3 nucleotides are TGTGCCAGCAGTTTACTTTCCTCCGAGCAGTACTTC. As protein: CASSLLSSEQYF.